What follows are 30 T cell receptor beta chains derived from one specimen sequenced in a study of blood T cell repertoires in COVID-19. TCRdb's table, derived via immunoSEQ multiplex PCR, lists solely in-frame clones and lacks some. Of fewer than 200,000 clones listed, approximately 86% are singletons. Material: peripheral blood. The origin of the receptors is a man aged 60 to 75 who had recovered from COVID-19.

As DNA, the CDR3 is TGTGCCAGCAGCCAAGTACGGGGGGGCACTGAAGCTTTCTTT. This encodes CASSQVRGGTEAFF. The chain carries TRBV3-1 (or the pseudogene TRBV3-2) and TRBJ1-1; D perhaps matches TRBD1 (5 bases). This CDR3 contains 14 residues. V was shortened by 1 base and J by 4 bases, with 10 bases between the two germline ends. Germline CDR1 LGHDT, CDR2 YNNKEL (reference sequence).

The chain combines TRBV11-2 with TRBJ1-1; TRBD1 matches 11 bases. The germline V gene encodes CDR1 SGHAT and CDR2 FQNNGV. The CDR3 covers 14 residues. V dropped 7 bases and J dropped 7; count of bases not matched to a gene: 8. DNA of the CDR3: TGTGCCAGCAAACCCGGGACAGGGGGTAATGAAGCTTTCTTT. It yields the protein CASKPGTGGNEAFF.

The rearrangement links TRBV29-1 to TRBJ2-5; 8 bases agree with TRBD1. The CDR3 spans 13 residues. Per the germline V gene, CDR1 is SQVTM and CDR2 is ANQGSEA. V was clipped by 6 bases and J by 5 bases; unmatched bases: 8. CDR3 region: CSVLRQGMETQYF. The DNA of the CDR3 is TGCAGCGTACTCCGACAGGGGATGGAGACCCAGTACTTC.

The chain's CDR3 is CSASRQGYNEKLFF. In DNA form, the CDR3 reads TGCAGTGCTAGTCGCCAGGGTTATAATGAAAAACTGTTTTTT. This chain uses TRBV20-1 with TRBJ1-4; TRBD1 is a possible D gene (5 bases). Trimming left V 3 bases short and J 4 bases short, with 12 bases between. The CDR3 consists of 14 residues. Germline values: CDR1 DFQATT, CDR2 SNEGSKA (reference sequence).

The CDR3 DNA reads as TGTGCCAGCGGTTCTACTTGGGGACAGGGGGAGACCCAGTACTTC. The encoded protein is CASGSTWGQGETQYF. The chain couples TRBV6-5 to TRBJ2-5, with TRBD1 identical over 10 bases. V shed 8 bases and J 5 bases; nucleotides not matched to a gene: 11. The CDR3 is made up of 15 amino acids. Germline CDR1 reads MNHEY; CDR2 reads SVGAGI.

This clone was seen a single time. The genes are TRBV7-2 and TRBJ1-3, with D unresolved. Germline CDR1 and CDR2: SGHTA and FQGNSA. CDR3 length: 15 residues. Trimming cost V 2 bases and J 3 bases, with 11 bases left between them. The CDR3 nucleotides read TGTGCCAGCAGCTTACCTCGGGTAAATGGAAACACCATATATTTT. This translates into CASSLPRVNGNTIYF. The complete variable domain, with remaining parts taken from reference TRBV7-2 and TRBJ1-3, reads GAGVSQSPSNKVTEKGKDVELRCDPISGHTALYWYRQSLGQGLEFLIYFQGNSAPDKSGLPSDRFSAERTGGSVSTLTIQRTQQEDSAVYLCASSLPRVNGNTIYFGEGSWLTVV.

The V and J genes are TRBV9 and TRBJ1-1; the D gene is possibly TRBD1 (5 bases). The V gene lost 4 bases and the J gene lost 4 bases, with 17 bases spanning the gap. The CDR3 spans 15 residues. Germline V gene sequence: CDR1 SGDLS, CDR2 YYNGEE. The CDR3 region is CASSQRGDLLTEAFF. The DNA of the CDR3 is TGTGCCAGCAGCCAACGCGGGGACCTCCTCACTGAAGCTTTCTTT.

J is TRBJ1-2 and V is TRBV7-2; 8 nucleotides agree with TRBD1. Germline CDR1 and CDR2: SGHTA and FQGNSA. This CDR3 spans 12 amino acids. The ends lost 6 bases at V and 7 bases at J; junction bases unmatched: 4. The CDR3 region has the DNA TGTGCCAGCAGTACCACAGGGGGTGGCTACACCTTC. It translates to CASSTTGGGYTF. Complete variable domain (other parts from reference TRBV7-2 and TRBJ1-2): GAGVSQSPSNKVTEKGKDVELRCDPISGHTALYWYRQSLGQGLEFLIYFQGNSAPDKSGLPSDRFSAERTGGSVSTLTIQRTQQEDSAVYLCASSTTGGGYTFGSGTRLTVV.

The CDR3 nucleotides are TGTGCCAGCAGCCAAGGGAACAGGGGGTTCTTTGGAAACACCATATATTTT. Protein product: CASSQGNRGFFGNTIYF. The rearrangement links TRBV14 to TRBJ1-3; 8 nucleotides align to TRBD1. The V segment lost 1 base and the J segment 3 bases; nucleotides outside the gene matches: 8. CDR3 length equals 17 residues. CDR1 is SGHDN, CDR2 FVKESK, per germline.

The chain links TRBV21-1 to TRBJ2-1; TRBD2 was called by the table and not checked on the DNA. TRBV21-1 is designated a pseudogene. This CDR3 is built from 19 residues. This CDR3 reads CASSKARTSGGSSYNEQFF. DNA of the CDR3: TGTGCCAGCAGCAAAGCTAGGACTAGCGGGGGGAGCTCCTACAATGAGCAGTTCTTC.

This clone was detected only once. This sequence joins TRBV5-1 and TRBJ1-1; no definite D call. The CDR3 is 14 amino acids. Trimming took off 0 bases at V and 4 bases at J, with 10 bases between the two ends. Germline V CDR1 and CDR2: SGHRS, YFSETQ. In nucleotides, the CDR3 is TGCGCCAGCAGCTTGGATCGGGGTGGCACTGAAGCTTTCTTT. This codes for CASSLDRGGTEAFF.

This sequence joins TRBV7-3 and TRBJ2-1; 7 bases are a match to TRBD2. This CDR3 region has 15 residues. Germline V gene lookup returns CDR1 SGHTA and CDR2 FQGTGA. Trimming at V came to 2 bases and at J to 2 bases, leaving 3 bases not matched to a gene. The CDR3, as DNA: TGTGCCAGCAGCTTACGGGGGGACCCCTACAATGAGCAGTTCTTC. Protein product: CASSLRGDPYNEQFF.

J is TRBJ1-6 and V is TRBV4-2; 7 bases match TRBD1. From germline, CDR1 is LGHNA and CDR2 YNFKEQ. The CDR3 is 16 amino acids. The V gene end was trimmed by 5 bases and the J gene end by 7 bases; junction bases not matched to a gene: 11. DNA of the CDR3: TGTGCCAGCAGCACCCAGACAGGGACCGGCAATTCACCCCTCCACTTT. It codes for CASSTQTGTGNSPLHF.

The V gene is TRBV19, the J gene TRBJ1-2; 11 positions agree with TRBD1. Germline V gene lookup returns CDR1 LNHDA and CDR2 SQIVND (reference sequence). The CDR3 totals 13 residues. J gave up 6 bases and V 9 bases, and 6 bases lay outside the gene matches. CDR3 in DNA: TGTGCCAGCAGGACAGGGGGCTTGCATGGCTACACCTTC. Amino acid sequence: CASRTGGLHGYTF. The full variable domain, completed using reference TRBV19 and TRBJ1-2, is DGGITQSPKYLFRKEGQNVTLSCEQNLNHDAMYWYRQDPGQGLRLIYYSQIVNDFQKGDIAEGYSVSREKKESFPLTVTSAQKNPTAFYLCASRTGGLHGYTFGSGTRLTVV.

Regarding this clone: An end of the junction does not agree with germline; a read error may underlie this. Distinct nucleotide sequences in the sample also encode this CDR3. This chain connects TRBV7-7 to TRBJ2-5; tentative D call: TRBD1 (6 bases). The CDR3 is 13 amino acids. The germline gives CDR1 SSHAT, CDR2 FNYEAQ (reference sequence). The CDR3 DNA sequence: TGTGCTAGCAGCCAGGGGACCCAAGAGACCCAGTACTTC. It codes for CASSQGTQETQYF.

Here the CDR3 reads CASSLAGGAKNIQYF. Written as DNA, the CDR3 is TGTGCCAGCAGCTTAGCGGGGGGAGCCAAAAACATTCAGTACTTC. This sequence joins TRBV9 and TRBJ2-4; 10 bases fit TRBD2. The trim removed 4 bases at V and 0 bases at J, leaving 1 base unmatched. Germline loops: CDR1 SGDLS, CDR2 YYNGEE. This CDR3 comprises 15 residues.

DNA for the CDR3: TGCGCCAGCAGAAATCTTGGGCAGAGCACAGATACGCAGTATTTT. This encodes CASRNLGQSTDTQYF. The chain has TRBV10-1 and TRBJ2-3; D gene ambiguous. Germline values: CDR1 WNHNN, CDR2 SYGVQD (reference sequence). The V end was cut by 6 bases, the J end by 0 bases, with 13 bases between. The CDR3 sequence is 15 residues long.

The V gene is TRBV7-9, the J gene TRBJ1-3, with 8 bases lining up with TRBD1. The CDR3 is 15 residues long. Germline-derived CDR1 and CDR2 are SEHNR and FQNEAQ (reference sequence). V dropped 5 bases and J dropped 2; count of bases not matched to a gene: 5. CDR3 bases: TGTGCCAGCAGCGCCTCGACAGGGGCTGGAAACACCATATATTTT. As protein: CASSASTGAGNTIYF. The full variable domain, rest sourced from reference TRBV7-9 and TRBJ1-3, is DTGVSQNPRHKITKRGQNVTFRCDPISEHNRLYWYRQTLGQGPEFLTYFQNEAQLEKSRLLSDRFSAERPKGSFSTLEIQRTEQGDSAMYLCASSASTGAGNTIYFGEGSWLTVV.

This chain connects TRBV29-1 to TRBJ1-2; D call uncertain. V lost 3 bases and J 5 bases, leaving 4 bases between the germline ends. CDR1 is SQVTM, CDR2 ANQGSEA, per germline. This CDR3 spans 10 amino acids. This chain's CDR3 is CSVDGYGYTF. The CDR3 DNA reads as TGCAGCGTTGACGGGTATGGCTACACCTTC.

This clone was detected only once. The chain couples TRBV15 to TRBJ2-3, with TRBD2 matching 10 bases. Germline V CDR1 and CDR2: LNHNV, YYDKDF (reference sequence). V was clipped by 4 bases and J by 3 bases; unmatched bases: 10. The CDR3 loop spans 17 amino acids. The CDR3: CATSNPPTSGVTDTQYF. DNA for the CDR3: TGTGCCACCAGCAACCCTCCTACTAGCGGGGTAACAGATACGCAGTATTTT.

The chain's CDR3 is CASSASKNTQYF. CDR3 nucleotide sequence: TGTGCCAGCAGCGCATCTAAAAATACGCAGTATTTT. V is TRBV9 and J is TRBJ2-3; D not certain. With 3 bases removed from V and 7 bases from J, the gap between germline ends came to 9 bases. The CDR3 has 12 residues. Germline CDR1 SGDLS, CDR2 YYNGEE.

The DNA of the CDR3 is TGTGCCAGCTCACCTTCTAGCGACGGACAGCAGTTCTTC. Translated, it gives CASSPSSDGQQFF. The genes are TRBV18 and TRBJ2-1; a weak D match, TRBD2 (6 bases). The V gene's germline CDR1 is KGHSH and CDR2 LQKENI. V lost 3 bases, J lost 11 bases, and 14 bases lay in between. This CDR3 spans 13 amino acids.

Remarks on this clone: The sample contains more than one DNA sequence encoding this CDR3. V is TRBV6-5 and J is TRBJ2-7; the match to TRBD1 covers 7 bases. Germline CDR1 reads MNHEY; CDR2 reads SVGAGI. Trimming took 5 bases from V and 6 from J; bases not matched to a gene: 4. The CDR3 loop spans 12 amino acids. This CDR3 reads CASSLDRSEQYF. CDR3 in DNA: TGTGCCAGCAGTCTGGACAGGAGCGAGCAGTACTTC.

The chain combines TRBV18 with TRBJ2-1; maybe TRBD2 (6 bases). CDR3 length: 16 amino acids. Germline CDR1 KGHSH, CDR2 LQKENI. Trimming shortened V by 6 bases and J by 8 bases, and 23 bases separated the two germline ends. The CDR3 DNA sequence: TGTGCCAGCTCCAACGTGGCTAGCGTCTCTTCGGATGAGCAGTTCTTC. This gives the protein CASSNVASVSSDEQFF.

The rearrangement links TRBV19 to TRBJ2-5; TRBD2 aligns across 13 bases. Germline CDR1 reads LNHDA; CDR2 reads SQIVND (reference sequence). CDR3 length equals 14 residues. V was clipped by 7 bases and J by 2 bases; unmatched bases: 1. The CDR3 coding sequence is TGTGCCAGTAAGGGACTAGCGGGGCAAGAGACCCAGTACTTC. Encoded protein: CASKGLAGQETQYF.

The chain links TRBV7-8 to TRBJ1-2, with D possibly TRBD1 on 5 matching bases. The CDR3 spans 15 residues. CDR1 and CDR2 (germline): SGHVS, FQNEAQ. Trimming cost V 2 bases and J 4 bases, with 14 bases left between them. The CDR3 region has the DNA TGTGCCAGCAGCTTATTTGGGGGGAATTCCTATGGCTACACCTTC. Its protein product is CASSLFGGNSYGYTF.

The V gene is TRBV10-3, the J gene TRBJ2-5; TRBD1 matches at 7 bases. CDR3 length equals 14 residues. Trimming took 4 bases from V and 5 from J; bases not matched to a gene: 7. The V gene's germline CDR1 is ENHRY and CDR2 SYGVKD. Here the CDR3 DNA reads TGTGCCATCAGTGTAGACAGGGTCGGGGAGACCCAGTACTTC. Translation gives CAISVDRVGETQYF.

The chain couples TRBV14 to TRBJ1-2; 8 nucleotides line up with TRBD1. V was pared by 2 bases and J by 2 bases, with 7 bases of the junction left unmatched. The CDR3 is 16 residues long. Germline-derived CDR1 and CDR2 are SGHDN and FVKESK. The CDR3 DNA follows: TGTGCCAGCAGCCAAAGGCGGGCAGGGGGCAACTATGGCTACACCTTC. It is translated as CASSQRRAGGNYGYTF.

The chain employs TRBV4-2 and TRBJ1-1; D is perhaps TRBD1 (5 bases). Germline loops: CDR1 LGHNA, CDR2 YNFKEQ. CDR3 length: 14 amino acids. V shed 1 base and J shed 7 bases, with 13 bases lying between them. CDR3 sequence reads: CASSQASQGNEAFF. The CDR3 bases are TGTGCCAGCAGCCAAGCATCCCAGGGAAATGAAGCTTTCTTT.

There are many counts of this clone. V gene TRBV11-3 combines with J gene TRBJ2-1; 14 bases fit TRBD2. Germline CDR1 and CDR2: SGHNT and YENEEA. The CDR3 is 14 amino acids. Trimming removed 5 bases from V and 9 bases from J; junction bases left unmatched: 3. The CDR3 sequence: CASSRLAGGSEQFF. CDR3 in DNA: TGTGCCAGCAGCAGACTAGCGGGGGGGAGTGAGCAGTTCTTC.